What follows describes a single TCR beta chain. Authors' analysis steps: Estimation of nucleated cell counts relied on the amplification of reference gene primers. The table came from immunoSEQ multiplex PCR; TCRdb's copy has only in-frame clones and leaves some out. V, J and clone size were drawn from that table, and D and trimming were deduced from the DNA. The sample has around 140,000 clones, roughly nine tenths seen once. The data stem from a study of blood T cell repertoires in COVID-19. Study summary: Whether acute or convalescent, the COVID-19 samples came from the United States, Italy and Spain. In each case, the material was cDNA or gDNA derived from T cells, B-cell-depleted T cells, or PBMCs.

J was trimmed by 7 bases and V by 5 bases; bases with no gene match: 7. The germline V gene has CDR1 SGHAT and CDR2 FQNNGV. CDR3 length equals 13 residues. The TCR was taken from a human donor in a cohort sampled during active COVID-19. The sample consisted of peripheral blood. This sequence joins TRBV11-2 and TRBJ2-7; 8 nucleotides align to TRBD1. The CDR3 spells CASSIQYRGEQYF. CDR3 DNA: TGTGCCAGCAGCATCCAATACAGGGGGGAGCAGTACTTC.